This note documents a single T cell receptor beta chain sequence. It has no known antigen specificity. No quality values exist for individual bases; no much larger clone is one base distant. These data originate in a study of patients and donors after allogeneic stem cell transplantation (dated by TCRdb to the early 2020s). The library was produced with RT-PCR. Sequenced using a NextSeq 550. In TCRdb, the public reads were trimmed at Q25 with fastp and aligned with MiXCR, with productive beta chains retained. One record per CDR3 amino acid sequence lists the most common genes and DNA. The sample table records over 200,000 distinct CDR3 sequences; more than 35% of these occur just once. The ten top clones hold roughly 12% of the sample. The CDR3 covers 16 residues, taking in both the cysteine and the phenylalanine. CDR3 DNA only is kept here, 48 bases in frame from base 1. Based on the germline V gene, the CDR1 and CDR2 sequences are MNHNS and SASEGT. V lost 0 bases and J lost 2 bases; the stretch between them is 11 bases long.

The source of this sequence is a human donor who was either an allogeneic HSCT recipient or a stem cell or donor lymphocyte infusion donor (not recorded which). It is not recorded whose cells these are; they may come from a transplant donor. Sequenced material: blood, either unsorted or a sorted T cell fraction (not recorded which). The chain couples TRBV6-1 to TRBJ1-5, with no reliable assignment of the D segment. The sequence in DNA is TGTGCCAGCAGTGAAGCGCCGAGCAGTCGCAATCAGCCCCAGCATTTT. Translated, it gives CASSEAPSSRNQPQHF.